One and the same sample provided the 12 T cell receptor beta chains below, sequenced in a study of CD8+ T cells in alopecia areata. Regarding treatment: oral pan-JAK inhibitor, 5-10 mg twice daily. Following extraction, RNA underwent reverse transcription to cDNA, which served as the sequencing template. The repertoire was sequenced with immunoSEQ multiplex PCR; TCRdb's copy has only in-frame clones and lacks some. Of over 150,000 clones listed, 60% are singletons. The specimen was CD4+ T cells sorted from blood, collected at week 4, from a patient treated with tofacitinib. The source is a human donor with alopecia areata.

For this clone: This sample includes further DNA sequences coding for the same CDR3. The V and J genes are TRBV29-1 and TRBJ1-1, with D uncertain. The CDR3 consists of 13 residues. V dropped 4 bases and J dropped 0 bases, with 9 bases sitting between them. Germline V lookup: CDR1 SQVTM, CDR2 ANQGSEA. The CDR3 sequence is CSVGALLNTEAFF. As DNA, the CDR3 is TGCAGCGTTGGGGCTCTATTGAACACTGAAGCTTTCTTT.

Concerning this clone: Other DNA variants within this sample encode the same CDR3. CDR3 in amino acids: CSVGTSGGNEQFF. The CDR3 DNA sequence: TGCAGCGTGGGGACTAGCGGGGGCAATGAGCAGTTCTTC. The genes are TRBV29-1 and TRBJ2-1; 14 nucleotides agree with TRBD2. Germline assignment: CDR1 SQVTM and CDR2 ANQGSEA. J gave up 6 bases and V 6 bases, and 1 base lay outside the gene matches. There are 13 residues in the CDR3.

This chain connects TRBV6-5 to TRBJ2-3, with 7 bases lining up with TRBD2. The length of the CDR3 is 15 residues. After removal of 5 bases from V and 0 bases from J, the junction contained 5 bases not matched to a gene. The germline V gene has CDR1 MNHEY and CDR2 SVGAGI. CDR3 coding DNA: TGTGCCAGCAGTAGACTAGCATCTAGCACAGATACGCAGTATTTT. This encodes CASSRLASSTDTQYF.

The CDR3 nucleotides are TGTGCCAGCACTCAGTCGAACACTGAAGCTTTCTTT. This sequence encodes CASTQSNTEAFF. The V gene is TRBV2, the J gene TRBJ1-1; unclear D gene. The germline gives CDR1 SNHLY, CDR2 FYNNEI. V was trimmed by 7 bases and J by 1 base, leaving 7 bases between them. The CDR3 is 12 residues long.

This clone was recorded only once. The rearrangement joins TRBV29-1 to TRBJ2-3; possible D gene TRBD2, 5 bases. V was trimmed by 6 bases and J by 4 bases, leaving 11 bases between them. Germline values: CDR1 SQVTM, CDR2 ANQGSEA. CDR3 length: 12 residues. The DNA of the CDR3 is TGCAGCGTCCTTACCGGGGCAGATACGCAGTATTTT. Its translation is CSVLTGADTQYF.

Remarks on this clone: The sample contains more than one DNA sequence encoding this CDR3. The rearrangement joins TRBV4-2 to TRBJ2-6; the D is unclear. The V end lost 1 base, the J end lost 4 bases, and 8 bases lay between the germline ends. The CDR3 consists of 15 residues. Germline V lookup: CDR1 LGHNA, CDR2 YNFKEQ. This CDR3 is CASSQARSGANVLTF. The CDR3 DNA reads TGTGCCAGCAGCCAAGCAAGGTCCGGGGCCAACGTCCTGACTTTC.

The chain recombines TRBV10-3 with TRBJ2-7; D may be TRBD1 (6 bases). Trimming shortened V by 3 bases and J by 5 bases, and 8 bases separated the two germline ends. The CDR3 runs 12 residues. In germline, CDR1 is ENHRY, CDR2 SYGVKD. CDR3 bases: TGTGCCATCAGTGAAAACAGGGACGAGCAGTACTTC. Its translation is CAISENRDEQYF.

The V gene is TRBV30, the J gene TRBJ1-2, with no clear D. The length of the CDR3 is 11 residues. V was clipped by 6 bases and J by 6 bases, with 11 bases between them. The V gene's germline CDR1 is GTSNPN and CDR2 SVGIG (reference sequence). In DNA, the CDR3 is TGTGCCTGTTTAGACGGAGATGGCTACACCTTC. Translation: CACLDGDGYTF.

This clone was counted between two and nine times. The CDR3 protein is CASSLEGPDTQYF. The CDR3 nucleotides read TGTGCCAGCAGCTTAGAGGGCCCGGATACGCAGTATTTT. The V gene is TRBV7-9, the J gene TRBJ2-3; D not certain. Germline values: CDR1 SEHNR, CDR2 FQNEAQ (reference sequence). This CDR3 spans 13 amino acids. Deletions cut 1 base from V and 6 bases from J, with 8 bases between.

The chain links TRBV30 to TRBJ2-3; TRBD2 matches at 8 bases. Germline V gene data show CDR1 as GTSNPN and CDR2 as SVGIG (reference sequence). Unmatched junction bases numbered 9, after V lost 2 bases and J lost 5 bases. This CDR3 spans 15 amino acids. CDR3 sequence: CAWSHRGGRRDTQYF. The CDR3 bases are TGTGCCTGGAGTCACCGCGGGGGGAGACGAGATACGCAGTATTTT.

The J gene is TRBJ1-2, the V gene TRBV6-5; no clear D. The CDR3 has 13 residues. The V gene's germline CDR1 is MNHEY and CDR2 SVGAGI. Trimming removed 0 bases from V and 8 bases from J, with 10 bases in between. In DNA, the CDR3 is TGTGCCAGCAGTTACTCACGAGGGAGCGGCTACACCTTC. Translated, it gives CASSYSRGSGYTF.

V gene TRBV5-4 combines with J gene TRBJ2-7; tentatively, D is TRBD1 (5 bases). This CDR3 region has 13 residues. The V and J ends lost 4 bases and 2 bases respectively, with 10 bases between them. Germline loops: CDR1 SGHNT, CDR2 YYREEE (reference sequence). CDR3 coding DNA: TGTGCCAGCAGCACCTCAGGGACCTACGAGCAGTACTTC. It specifies CASSTSGTYEQYF.